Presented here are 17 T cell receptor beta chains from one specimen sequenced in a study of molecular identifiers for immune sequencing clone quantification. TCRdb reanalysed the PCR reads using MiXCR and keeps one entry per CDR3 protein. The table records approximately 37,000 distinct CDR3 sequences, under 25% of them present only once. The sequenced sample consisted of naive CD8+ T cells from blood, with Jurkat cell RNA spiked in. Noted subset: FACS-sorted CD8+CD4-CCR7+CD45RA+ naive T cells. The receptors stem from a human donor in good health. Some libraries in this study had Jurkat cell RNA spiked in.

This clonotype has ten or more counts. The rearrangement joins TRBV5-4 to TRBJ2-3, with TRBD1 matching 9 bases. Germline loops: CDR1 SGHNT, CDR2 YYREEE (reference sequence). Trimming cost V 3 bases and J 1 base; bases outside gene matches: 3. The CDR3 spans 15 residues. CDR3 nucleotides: TGTGCCAGCAGCTCTGGACAGGGGCGCACAGATACGCAGTATTTT. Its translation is CASSSGQGRTDTQYF.

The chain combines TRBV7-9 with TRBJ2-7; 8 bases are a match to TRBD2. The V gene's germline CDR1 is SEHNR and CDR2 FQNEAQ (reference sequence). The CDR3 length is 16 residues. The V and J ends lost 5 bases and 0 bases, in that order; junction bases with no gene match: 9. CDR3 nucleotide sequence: TGTGCCAGCAGCCCGGAGAGCGGGAGCCACTCCTACGAGCAGTACTTC. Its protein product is CASSPESGSHSYEQYF. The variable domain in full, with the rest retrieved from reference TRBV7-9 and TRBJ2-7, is DTGVSQNPRHKITKRGQNVTFRCDPISEHNRLYWYRQTLGQGPEFLTYFQNEAQLEKSRLLSDRFSAERPKGSFSTLEIQRTEQGDSAMYLCASSPESGSHSYEQYFGPGTRLTVT.

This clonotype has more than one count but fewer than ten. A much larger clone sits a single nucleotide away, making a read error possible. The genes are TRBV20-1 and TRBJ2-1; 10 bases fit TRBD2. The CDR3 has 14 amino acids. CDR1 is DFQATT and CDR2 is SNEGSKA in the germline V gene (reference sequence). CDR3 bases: TGCAGTGCTAGTATAGCGGGGGGCGGGGATGAGCAGCTCTTC. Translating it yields CSASIAGGGDEQLF.

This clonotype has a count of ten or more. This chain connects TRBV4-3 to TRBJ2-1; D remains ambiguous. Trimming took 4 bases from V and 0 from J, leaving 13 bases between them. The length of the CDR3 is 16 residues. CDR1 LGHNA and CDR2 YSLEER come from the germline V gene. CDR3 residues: CASSPMGPNSYNEQFF. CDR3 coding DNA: TGCGCCAGCAGCCCTATGGGCCCTAACTCCTACAATGAGCAGTTCTTC.

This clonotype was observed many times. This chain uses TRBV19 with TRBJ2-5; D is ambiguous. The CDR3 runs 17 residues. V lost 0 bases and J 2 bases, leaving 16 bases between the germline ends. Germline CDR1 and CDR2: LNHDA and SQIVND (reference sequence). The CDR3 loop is CASSIEEGVSRQETQYF. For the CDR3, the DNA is TGTGCCAGTAGTATAGAAGAAGGAGTAAGTAGACAAGAGACCCAGTACTTC.

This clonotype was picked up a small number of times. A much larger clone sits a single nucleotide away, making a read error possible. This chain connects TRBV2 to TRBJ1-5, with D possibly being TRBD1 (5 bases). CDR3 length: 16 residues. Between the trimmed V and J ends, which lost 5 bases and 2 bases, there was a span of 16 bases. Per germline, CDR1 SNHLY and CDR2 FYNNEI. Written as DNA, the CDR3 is TGTGCCAGCAGTCCGTGGGGCCCTGTAGGCAATCAGCCCCAGCATTTT. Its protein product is CASSPWGPVGNQPQHF.

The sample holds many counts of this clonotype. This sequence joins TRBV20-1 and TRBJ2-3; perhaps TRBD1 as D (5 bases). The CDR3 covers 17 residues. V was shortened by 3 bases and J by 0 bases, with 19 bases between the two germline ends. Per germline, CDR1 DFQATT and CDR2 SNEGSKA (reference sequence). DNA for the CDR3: TGCAGTGCTAGGGACCCAACTACAGGACCTAGCACAGATACGCAGTATTTT. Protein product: CSARDPTTGPSTDTQYF.

The chain's CDR3 is CSARGGLILRETGEQYF. Here the CDR3 DNA reads TGCAGTGCTAGAGGGGGACTGATCCTGAGGGAGACGGGGGAGCAGTACTTC. J is TRBJ2-7 and V is TRBV20-1; possibly TRBD2 for D (6 bases). CDR3 size: 17 residues. CDR1 is DFQATT and CDR2 is SNEGSKA in the germline V gene (reference sequence). V gave up 1 base and J gave up 7 bases, with 26 bases separating them.

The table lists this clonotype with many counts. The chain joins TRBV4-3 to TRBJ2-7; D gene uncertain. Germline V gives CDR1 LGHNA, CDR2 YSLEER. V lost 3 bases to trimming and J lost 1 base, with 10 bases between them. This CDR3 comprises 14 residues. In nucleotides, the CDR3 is TGCGCCAGCAGCCAGACGACTGGTTCCTACGAGCAGTACTTC. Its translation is CASSQTTGSYEQYF.

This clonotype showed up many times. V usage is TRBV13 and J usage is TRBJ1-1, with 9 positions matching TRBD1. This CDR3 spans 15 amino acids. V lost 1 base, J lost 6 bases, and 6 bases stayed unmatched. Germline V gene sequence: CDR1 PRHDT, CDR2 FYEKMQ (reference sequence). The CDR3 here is CASSLVGQGTPEAFF. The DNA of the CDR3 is TGTGCCAGCAGCTTAGTCGGACAGGGGACACCTGAAGCTTTCTTT.

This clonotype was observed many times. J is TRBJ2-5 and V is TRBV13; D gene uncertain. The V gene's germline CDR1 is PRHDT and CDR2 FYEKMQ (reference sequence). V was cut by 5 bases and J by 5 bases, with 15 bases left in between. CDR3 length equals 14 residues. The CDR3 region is CASSLATRWETQYF. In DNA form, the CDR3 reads TGTGCCAGCAGCCTGGCGACGAGGTGGGAGACCCAGTACTTC. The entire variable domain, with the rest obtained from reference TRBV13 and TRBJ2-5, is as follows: AAGVIQSPRHLIKEKRETATLKCYPIPRHDTVYWYQQGPGQDPQFLISFYEKMQSDKGSIPDRFSAQQFSDYHSELNMSSLELGDSALYFCASSLATRWETQYFGPGTRLLVL.

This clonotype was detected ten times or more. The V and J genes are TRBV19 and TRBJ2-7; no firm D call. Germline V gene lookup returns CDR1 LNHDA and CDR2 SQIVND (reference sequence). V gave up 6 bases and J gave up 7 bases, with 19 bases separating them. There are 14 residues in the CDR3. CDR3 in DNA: TGTGCCAGTAGAGAGACACCCCAGTGTTGTGAGCAGTACTTC. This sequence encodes CASRETPQCCEQYF.

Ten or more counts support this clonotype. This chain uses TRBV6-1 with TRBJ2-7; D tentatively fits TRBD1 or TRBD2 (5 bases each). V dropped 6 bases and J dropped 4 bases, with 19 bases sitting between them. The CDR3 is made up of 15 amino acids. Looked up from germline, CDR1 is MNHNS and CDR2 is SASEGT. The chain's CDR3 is CASSQRTGRGYEQYF. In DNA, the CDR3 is TGTGCCAGCAGCCAACGTACAGGCCGCGGGTACGAGCAGTACTTC.

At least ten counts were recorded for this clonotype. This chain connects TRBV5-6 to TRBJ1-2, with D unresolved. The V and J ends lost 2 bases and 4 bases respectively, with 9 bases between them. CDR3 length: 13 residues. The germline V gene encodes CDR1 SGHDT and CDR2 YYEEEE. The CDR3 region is CASSLLLSYGYTF. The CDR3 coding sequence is TGTGCCAGCAGCTTACTGCTTTCCTATGGCTACACCTTC.

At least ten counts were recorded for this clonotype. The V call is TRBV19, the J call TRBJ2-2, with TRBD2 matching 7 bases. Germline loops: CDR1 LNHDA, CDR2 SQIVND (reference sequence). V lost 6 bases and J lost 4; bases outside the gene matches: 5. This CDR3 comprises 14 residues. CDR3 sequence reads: CASSTGTITGELFF. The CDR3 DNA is TGTGCCAGTAGCACGGGGACTATCACCGGGGAGCTGTTTTTT.

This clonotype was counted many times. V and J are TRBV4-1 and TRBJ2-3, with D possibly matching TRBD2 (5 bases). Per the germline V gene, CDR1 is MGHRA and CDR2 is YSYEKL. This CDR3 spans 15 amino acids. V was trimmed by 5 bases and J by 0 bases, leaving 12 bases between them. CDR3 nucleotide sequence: TGCGCCAGCAGCTCACCAGCGGATAGCACAGATACGCAGTATTTT. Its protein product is CASSSPADSTDTQYF.

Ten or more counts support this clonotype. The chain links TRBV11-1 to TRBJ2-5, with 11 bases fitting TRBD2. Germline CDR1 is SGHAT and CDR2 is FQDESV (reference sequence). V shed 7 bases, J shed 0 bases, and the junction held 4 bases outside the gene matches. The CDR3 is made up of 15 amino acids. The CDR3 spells CASTPGLADQETQYF. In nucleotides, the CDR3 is TGTGCCAGCACCCCGGGACTAGCGGACCAAGAGACCCAGTACTTC.